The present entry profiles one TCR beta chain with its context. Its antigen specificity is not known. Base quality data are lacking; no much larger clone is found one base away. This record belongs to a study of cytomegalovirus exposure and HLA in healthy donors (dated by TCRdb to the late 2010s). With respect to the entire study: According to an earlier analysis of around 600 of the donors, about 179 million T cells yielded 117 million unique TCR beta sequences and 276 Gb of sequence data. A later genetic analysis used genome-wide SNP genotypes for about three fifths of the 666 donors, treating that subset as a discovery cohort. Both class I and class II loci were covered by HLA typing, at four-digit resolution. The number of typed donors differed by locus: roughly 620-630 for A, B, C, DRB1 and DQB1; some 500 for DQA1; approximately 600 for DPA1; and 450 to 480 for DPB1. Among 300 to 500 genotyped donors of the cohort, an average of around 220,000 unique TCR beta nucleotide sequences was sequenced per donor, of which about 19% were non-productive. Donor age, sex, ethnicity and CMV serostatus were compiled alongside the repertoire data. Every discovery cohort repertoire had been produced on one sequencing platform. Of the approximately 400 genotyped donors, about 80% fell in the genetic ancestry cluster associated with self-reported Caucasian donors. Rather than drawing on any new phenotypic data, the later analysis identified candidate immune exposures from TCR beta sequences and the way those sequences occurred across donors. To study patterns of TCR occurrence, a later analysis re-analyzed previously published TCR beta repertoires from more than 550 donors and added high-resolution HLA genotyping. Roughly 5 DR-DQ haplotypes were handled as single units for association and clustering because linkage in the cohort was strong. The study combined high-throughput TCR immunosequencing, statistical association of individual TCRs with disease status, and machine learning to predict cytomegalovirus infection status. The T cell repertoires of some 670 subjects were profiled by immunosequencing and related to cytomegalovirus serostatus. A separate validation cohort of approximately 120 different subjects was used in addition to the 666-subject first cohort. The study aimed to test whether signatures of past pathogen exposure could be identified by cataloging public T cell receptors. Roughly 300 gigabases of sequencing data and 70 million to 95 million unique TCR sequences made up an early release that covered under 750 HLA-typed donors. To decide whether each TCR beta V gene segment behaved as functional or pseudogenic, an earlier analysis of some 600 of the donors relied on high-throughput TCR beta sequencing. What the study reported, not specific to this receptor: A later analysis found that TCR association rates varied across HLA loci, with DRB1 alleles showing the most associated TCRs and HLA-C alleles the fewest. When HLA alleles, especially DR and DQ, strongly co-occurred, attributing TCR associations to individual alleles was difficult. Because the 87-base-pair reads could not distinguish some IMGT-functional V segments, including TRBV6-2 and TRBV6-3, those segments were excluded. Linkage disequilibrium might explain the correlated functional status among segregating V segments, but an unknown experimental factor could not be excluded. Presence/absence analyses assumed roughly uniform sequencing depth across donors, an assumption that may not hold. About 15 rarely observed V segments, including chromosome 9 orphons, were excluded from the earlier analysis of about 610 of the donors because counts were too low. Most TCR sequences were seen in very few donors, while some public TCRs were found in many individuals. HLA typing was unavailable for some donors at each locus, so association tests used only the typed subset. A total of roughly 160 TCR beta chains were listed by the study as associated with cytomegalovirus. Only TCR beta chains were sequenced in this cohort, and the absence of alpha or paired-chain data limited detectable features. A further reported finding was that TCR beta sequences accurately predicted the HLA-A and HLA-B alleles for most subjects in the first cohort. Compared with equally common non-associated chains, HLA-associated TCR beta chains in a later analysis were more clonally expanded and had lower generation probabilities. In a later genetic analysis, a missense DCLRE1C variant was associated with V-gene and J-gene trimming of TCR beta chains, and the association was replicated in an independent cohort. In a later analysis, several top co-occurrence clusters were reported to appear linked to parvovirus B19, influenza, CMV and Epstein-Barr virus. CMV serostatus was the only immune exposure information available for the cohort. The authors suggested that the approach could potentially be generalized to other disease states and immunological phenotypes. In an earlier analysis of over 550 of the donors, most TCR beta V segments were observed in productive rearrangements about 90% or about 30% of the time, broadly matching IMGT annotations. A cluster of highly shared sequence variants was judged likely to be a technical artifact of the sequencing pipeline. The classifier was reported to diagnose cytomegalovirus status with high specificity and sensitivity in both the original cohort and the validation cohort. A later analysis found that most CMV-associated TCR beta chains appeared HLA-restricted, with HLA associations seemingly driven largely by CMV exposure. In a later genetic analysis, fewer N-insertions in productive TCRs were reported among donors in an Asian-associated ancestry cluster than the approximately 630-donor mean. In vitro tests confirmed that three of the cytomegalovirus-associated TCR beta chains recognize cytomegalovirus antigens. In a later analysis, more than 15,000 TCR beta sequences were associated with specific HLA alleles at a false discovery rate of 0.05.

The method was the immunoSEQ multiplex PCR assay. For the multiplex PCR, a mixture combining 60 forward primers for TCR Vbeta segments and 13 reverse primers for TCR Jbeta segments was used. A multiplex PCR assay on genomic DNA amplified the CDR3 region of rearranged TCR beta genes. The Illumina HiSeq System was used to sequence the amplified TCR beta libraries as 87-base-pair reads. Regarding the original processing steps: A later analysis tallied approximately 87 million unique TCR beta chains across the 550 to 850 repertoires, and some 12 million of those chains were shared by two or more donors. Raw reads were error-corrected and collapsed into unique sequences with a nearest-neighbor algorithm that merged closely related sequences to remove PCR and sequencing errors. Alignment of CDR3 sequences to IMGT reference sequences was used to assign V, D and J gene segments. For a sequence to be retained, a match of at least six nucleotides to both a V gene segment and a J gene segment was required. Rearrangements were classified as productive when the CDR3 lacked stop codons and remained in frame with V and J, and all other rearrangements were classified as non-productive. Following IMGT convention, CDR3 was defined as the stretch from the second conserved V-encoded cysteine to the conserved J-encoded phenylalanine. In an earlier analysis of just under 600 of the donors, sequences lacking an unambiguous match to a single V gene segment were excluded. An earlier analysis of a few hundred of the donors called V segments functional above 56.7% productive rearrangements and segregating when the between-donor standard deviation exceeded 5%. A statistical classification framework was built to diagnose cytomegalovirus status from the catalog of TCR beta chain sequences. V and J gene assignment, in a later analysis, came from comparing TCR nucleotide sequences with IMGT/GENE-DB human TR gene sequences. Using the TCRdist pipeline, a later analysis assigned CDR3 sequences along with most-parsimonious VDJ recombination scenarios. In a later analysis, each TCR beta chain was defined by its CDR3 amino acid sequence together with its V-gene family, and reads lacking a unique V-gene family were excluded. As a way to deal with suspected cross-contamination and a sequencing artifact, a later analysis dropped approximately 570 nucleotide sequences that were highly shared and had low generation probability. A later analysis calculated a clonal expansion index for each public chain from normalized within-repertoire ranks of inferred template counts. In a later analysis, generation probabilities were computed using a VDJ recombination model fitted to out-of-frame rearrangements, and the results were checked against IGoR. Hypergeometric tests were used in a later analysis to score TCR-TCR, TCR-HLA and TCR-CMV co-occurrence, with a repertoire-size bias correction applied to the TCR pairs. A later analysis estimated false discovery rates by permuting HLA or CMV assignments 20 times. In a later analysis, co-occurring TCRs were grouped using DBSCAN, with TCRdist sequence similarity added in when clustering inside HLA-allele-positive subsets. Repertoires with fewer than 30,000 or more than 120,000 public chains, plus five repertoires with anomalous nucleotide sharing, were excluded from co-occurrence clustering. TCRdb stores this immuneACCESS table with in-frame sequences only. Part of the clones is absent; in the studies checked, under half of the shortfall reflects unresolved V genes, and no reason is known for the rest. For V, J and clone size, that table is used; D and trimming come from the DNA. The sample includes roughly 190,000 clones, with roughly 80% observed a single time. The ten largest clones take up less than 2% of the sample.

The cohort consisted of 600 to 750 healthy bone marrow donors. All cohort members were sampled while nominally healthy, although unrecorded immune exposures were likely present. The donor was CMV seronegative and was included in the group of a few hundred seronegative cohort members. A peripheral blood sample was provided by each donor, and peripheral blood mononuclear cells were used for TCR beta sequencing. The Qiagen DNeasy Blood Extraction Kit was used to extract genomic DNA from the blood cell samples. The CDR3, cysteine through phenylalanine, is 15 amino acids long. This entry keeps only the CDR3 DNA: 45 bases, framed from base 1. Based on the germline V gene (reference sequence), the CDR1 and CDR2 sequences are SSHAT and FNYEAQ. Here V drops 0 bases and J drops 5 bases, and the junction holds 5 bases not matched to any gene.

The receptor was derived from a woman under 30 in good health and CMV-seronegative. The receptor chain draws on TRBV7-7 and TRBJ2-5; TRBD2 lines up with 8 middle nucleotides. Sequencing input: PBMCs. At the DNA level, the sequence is TGTGCCAGCAGCTTAGCGTTAGGCGGGGGGGAGACCCAGTACTTC. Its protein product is CASSLALGGGETQYF. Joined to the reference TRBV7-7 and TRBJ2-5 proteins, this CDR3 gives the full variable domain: GAGVSQSPRYKVTKRGQDVTLRCDPISSHATLYWYQQALGQGPEFLTYFNYEAQPDKSGLPSDRFSAERPEGSISTLTIQRTEQRDSAMYRCASSLALGGGETQYFGPGTRLLVL.